What follows is one T cell receptor (beta chain) and its context. Its antigen is as yet unknown. V dropped 5 bases and J dropped 2 bases, with 13 bases sitting between them. Germline loops: CDR1 SQVTM, CDR2 ANQGSEA. CDR3 length: 13 residues. Ranging in age from about 6 to 100, the donors were healthy Caucasian individuals from Russia. Per sample, a minimum of 6 million PBMCs were isolated. This entry is derived from a study of blood T cells in healthy people across ages. Regarding the study as a whole: Diversity figures derived from one million T cells were judged to underestimate the true value.

Then a second PCR, running roughly 7 to 11 cycles, was carried out with a sample-barcoded 5' primer and a J-beta primer mix. MiXCR, run by TCRdb on the 5' RACE reads, gives a single entry per CDR3 protein. The repertoire holds over a million distinct CDR3 sequences, with 59% as singletons. The sample was blood. This clonotype originated in a man between 18 and 29 years old in good health. The rearrangement uses TRBV29-1 and TRBJ2-7; D is undetermined. This chain's CDR3 is CSVLSRNTYEQYF. In DNA form, the CDR3 reads TGCAGCGTTCTTTCGCGCAATACCTACGAGCAGTACTTC.